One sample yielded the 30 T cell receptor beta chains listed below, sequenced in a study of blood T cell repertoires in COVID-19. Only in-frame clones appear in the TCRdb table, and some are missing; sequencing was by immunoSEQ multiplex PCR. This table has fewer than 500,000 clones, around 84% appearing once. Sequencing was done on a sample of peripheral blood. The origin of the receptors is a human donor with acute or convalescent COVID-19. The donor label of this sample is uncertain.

The DNA for the CDR3 is TGTGCCAGCAGTTCGGCCGTGATGAGGCTCGGGGAGCTGTTTTTT. This sequence encodes CASSSAVMRLGELFF. The chain recombines TRBV6-5 with TRBJ2-2; no clear D. V lost 4 bases, J lost 7 bases, and 16 bases lay in between. The CDR3 has 15 amino acids. Germline V gene lookup returns CDR1 MNHEY and CDR2 SVGAGI.

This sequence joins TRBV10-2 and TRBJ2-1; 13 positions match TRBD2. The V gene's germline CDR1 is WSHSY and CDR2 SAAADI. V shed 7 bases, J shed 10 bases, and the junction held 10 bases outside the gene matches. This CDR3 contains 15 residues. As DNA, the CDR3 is TGCGCCAGCACCCCCACTAGCGGGGGGGCGGGGGAGCAGTTCTTC. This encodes CASTPTSGGAGEQFF.

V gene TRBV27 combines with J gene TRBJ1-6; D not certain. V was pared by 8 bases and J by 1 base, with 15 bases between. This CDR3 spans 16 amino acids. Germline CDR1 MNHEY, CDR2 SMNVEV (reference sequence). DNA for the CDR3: TGTGCCAGCCGATCCTCCGGGGTGTCCTATAATTCACCCCTCCACTTT. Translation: CASRSSGVSYNSPLHF.

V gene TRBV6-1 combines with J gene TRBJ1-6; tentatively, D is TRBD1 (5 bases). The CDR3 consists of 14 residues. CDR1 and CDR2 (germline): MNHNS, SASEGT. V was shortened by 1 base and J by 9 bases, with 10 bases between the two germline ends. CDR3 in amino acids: CASSEDPGGSPLHF. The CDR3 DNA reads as TGTGCCAGCAGTGAAGATCCGGGGGGTTCACCCCTCCACTTT.

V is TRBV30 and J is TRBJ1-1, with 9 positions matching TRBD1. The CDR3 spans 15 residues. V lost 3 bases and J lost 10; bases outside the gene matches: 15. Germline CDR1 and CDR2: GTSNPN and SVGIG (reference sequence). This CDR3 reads CAWRSGTGRGRLAFF. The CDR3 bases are TGTGCCTGGAGATCCGGGACAGGGAGAGGAAGGTTAGCTTTCTTT.

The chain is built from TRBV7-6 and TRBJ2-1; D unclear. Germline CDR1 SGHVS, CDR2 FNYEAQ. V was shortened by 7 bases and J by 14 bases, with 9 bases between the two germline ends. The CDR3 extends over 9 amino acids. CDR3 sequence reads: CASKGVKFF. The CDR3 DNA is TGTGCCAGCAAAGGAGTGAAGTTCTTC. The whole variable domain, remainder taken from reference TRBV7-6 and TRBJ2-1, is GAGVSQSPRYKVTKRGQDVALRCDPISGHVSLYWYRQALGQGPEFLTYFNYEAQQDKSGLPNDRFSAERPEGSISTLTIQRTEQRDSAMYRCASKGVKFFGPGTRLTVL.

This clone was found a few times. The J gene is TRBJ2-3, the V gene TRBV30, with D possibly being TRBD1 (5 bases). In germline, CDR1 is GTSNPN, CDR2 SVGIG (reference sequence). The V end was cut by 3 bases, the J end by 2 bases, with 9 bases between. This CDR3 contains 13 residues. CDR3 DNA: TGTGCCTGGAGCAGGGTCCTCACAGATACGCAGTATTTT. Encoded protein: CAWSRVLTDTQYF.

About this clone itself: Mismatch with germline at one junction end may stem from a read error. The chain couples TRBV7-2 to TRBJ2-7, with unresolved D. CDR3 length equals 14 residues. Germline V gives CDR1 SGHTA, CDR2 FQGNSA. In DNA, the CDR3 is TGTGCCAGCAGCTTAGTCCCTAGTTCCTCCGAGCAGTACTTC. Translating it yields CASSLVPSSSEQYF.

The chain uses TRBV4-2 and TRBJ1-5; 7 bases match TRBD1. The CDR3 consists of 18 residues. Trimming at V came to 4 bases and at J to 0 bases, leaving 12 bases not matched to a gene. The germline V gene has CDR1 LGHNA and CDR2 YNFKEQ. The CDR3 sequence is CASSPNTHHRGSNQPQHF. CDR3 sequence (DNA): TGTGCCAGCAGCCCCAATACTCATCACAGGGGTAGCAATCAGCCCCAGCATTTT.

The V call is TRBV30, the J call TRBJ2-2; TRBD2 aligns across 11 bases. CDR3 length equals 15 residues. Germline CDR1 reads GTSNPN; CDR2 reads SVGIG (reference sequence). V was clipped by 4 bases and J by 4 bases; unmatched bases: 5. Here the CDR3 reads CAWKLAGAGTGELFF. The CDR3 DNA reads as TGTGCCTGGAAACTAGCGGGAGCGGGCACCGGGGAGCTGTTTTTT.

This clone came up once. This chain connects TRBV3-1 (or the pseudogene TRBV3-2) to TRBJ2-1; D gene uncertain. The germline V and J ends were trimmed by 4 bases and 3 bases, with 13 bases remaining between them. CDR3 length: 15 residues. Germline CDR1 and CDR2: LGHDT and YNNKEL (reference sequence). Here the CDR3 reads CASSRGHQSYNEQFF. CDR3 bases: TGTGCCAGCAGCCGAGGCCACCAAAGCTACAATGAGCAGTTCTTC.

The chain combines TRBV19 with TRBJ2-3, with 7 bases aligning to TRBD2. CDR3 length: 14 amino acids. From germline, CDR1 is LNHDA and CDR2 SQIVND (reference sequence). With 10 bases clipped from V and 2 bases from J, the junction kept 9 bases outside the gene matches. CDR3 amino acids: CATQAAGSTDTQYF. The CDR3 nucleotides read TGTGCCACCCAGGCAGCGGGGTCCACAGATACGCAGTATTTT.

The CDR3 coding sequence is TGCAGCGTTGGAGGCGGGGAGGGGGCCTACAATGAGCAGTTCTTC. Amino acids: CSVGGGEGAYNEQFF. This sequence joins TRBV29-1 and TRBJ2-1; possible D gene TRBD2, 7 bases. V dropped 4 bases and J dropped 2 bases, with 15 bases sitting between them. CDR3 length equals 15 residues. Germline lookup yields CDR1 SQVTM and CDR2 ANQGSEA.

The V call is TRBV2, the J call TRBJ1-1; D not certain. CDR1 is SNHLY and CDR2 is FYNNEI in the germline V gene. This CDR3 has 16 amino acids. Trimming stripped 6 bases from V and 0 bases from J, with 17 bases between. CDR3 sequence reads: CASRIHSGEVNTEAFF. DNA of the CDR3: TGTGCCAGCAGAATCCACAGCGGCGAGGTGAACACTGAAGCTTTCTTT.

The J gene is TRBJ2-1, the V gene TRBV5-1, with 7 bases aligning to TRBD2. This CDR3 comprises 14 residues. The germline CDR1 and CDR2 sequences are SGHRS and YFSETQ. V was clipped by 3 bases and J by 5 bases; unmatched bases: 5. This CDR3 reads CASSSGLDNNEQFF. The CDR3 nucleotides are TGCGCCAGCAGCTCCGGACTAGATAACAATGAGCAGTTCTTC.

The CDR3, as DNA: TGCGCCAGCAGTGCGGGACAGGTTGGTACTGAAGCTTTCTTT. Its translation: CASSAGQVGTEAFF. This chain uses TRBV10-1 with TRBJ1-1; 8 bases fit TRBD1. Unmatched junction bases numbered 6, after V lost 4 bases and J lost 5 bases. Per the germline V gene, CDR1 is WNHNN and CDR2 is SYGVQD (reference sequence). This CDR3 spans 14 amino acids.

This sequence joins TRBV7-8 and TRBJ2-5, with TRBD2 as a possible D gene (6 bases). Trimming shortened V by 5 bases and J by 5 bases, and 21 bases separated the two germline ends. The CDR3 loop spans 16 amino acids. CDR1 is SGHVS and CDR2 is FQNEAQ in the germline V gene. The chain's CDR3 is CASSHLGGVGGETQYF. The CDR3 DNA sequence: TGTGCCAGCAGCCACTTGGGGGGAGTGGGGGGTGAGACCCAGTACTTC. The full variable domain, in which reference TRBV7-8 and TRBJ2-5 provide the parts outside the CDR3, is GAGVSQSPRYKVAKRGQDVALRCDPISGHVSLFWYQQALGQGPEFLTYFQNEAQLDKSGLPSDRFFAERPEGSVSTLKIQRTQQEDSAVYLCASSHLGGVGGETQYFGPGTRLLVL.

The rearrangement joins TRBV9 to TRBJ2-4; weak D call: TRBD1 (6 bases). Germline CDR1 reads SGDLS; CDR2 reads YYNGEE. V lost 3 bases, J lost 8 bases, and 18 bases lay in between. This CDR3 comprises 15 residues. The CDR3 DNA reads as TGTGCCAGCAGCGCAGGGGAACGTGTCGATGACATTCAGTACTTC. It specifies CASSAGERVDDIQYF.

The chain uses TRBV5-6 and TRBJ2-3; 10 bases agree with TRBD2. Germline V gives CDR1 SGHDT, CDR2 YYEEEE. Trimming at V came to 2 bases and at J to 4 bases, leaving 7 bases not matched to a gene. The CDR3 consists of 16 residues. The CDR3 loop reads CASSFASGGVSDTQYF. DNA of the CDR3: TGTGCCAGCAGCTTTGCCAGCGGGGGGGTGTCAGATACGCAGTATTTT.

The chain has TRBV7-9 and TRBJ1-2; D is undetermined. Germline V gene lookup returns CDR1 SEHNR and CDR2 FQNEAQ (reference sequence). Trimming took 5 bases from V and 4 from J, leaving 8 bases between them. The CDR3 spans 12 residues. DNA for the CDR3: TGTGCCAGCAGCGCGCGGGTCTATGGCTACACCTTC. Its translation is CASSARVYGYTF.

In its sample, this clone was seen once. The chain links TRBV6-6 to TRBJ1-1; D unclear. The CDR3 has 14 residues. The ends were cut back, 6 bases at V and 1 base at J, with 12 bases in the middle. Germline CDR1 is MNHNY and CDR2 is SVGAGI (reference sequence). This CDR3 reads CASREIGRNTEAFF. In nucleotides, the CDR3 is TGTGCCAGCAGAGAGATTGGGAGGAACACTGAAGCTTTCTTT.

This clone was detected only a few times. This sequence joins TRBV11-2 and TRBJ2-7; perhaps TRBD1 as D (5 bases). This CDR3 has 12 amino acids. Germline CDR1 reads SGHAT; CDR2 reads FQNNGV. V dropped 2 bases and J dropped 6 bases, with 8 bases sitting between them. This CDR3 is CASSLSGFEQYF. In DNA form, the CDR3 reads TGTGCCAGCAGCTTATCAGGGTTCGAGCAGTACTTC.

The CDR3 coding sequence is TGCGCCAGCAGCTTCGGGACAGGGGGCTGGGGTAATGAAAAACTGTTTTTT. Translation: CASSFGTGGWGNEKLFF. The chain is built from TRBV5-1 and TRBJ1-4; 12 nucleotides agree with TRBD1. The J segment lost 4 bases and the V segment lost 2 bases, leaving 6 bases of the junction unmatched. The CDR3 sequence is 17 residues long. In germline, CDR1 is SGHRS, CDR2 YFSETQ.

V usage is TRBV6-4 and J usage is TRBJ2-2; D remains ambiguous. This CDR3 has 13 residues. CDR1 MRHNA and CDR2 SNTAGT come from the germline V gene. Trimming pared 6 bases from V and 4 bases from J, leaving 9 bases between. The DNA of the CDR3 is TGTGCCAGCAGCCTCAGAGGCACCGGGGAGCTGTTTTTT. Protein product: CASSLRGTGELFF.

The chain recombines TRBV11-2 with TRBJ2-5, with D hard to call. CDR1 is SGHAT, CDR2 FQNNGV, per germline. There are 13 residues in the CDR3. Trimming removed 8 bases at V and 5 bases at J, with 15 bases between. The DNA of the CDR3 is TGTGCCAGCTGCGTTACGGGTATGGAGACCCAGTACTTC. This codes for CASCVTGMETQYF. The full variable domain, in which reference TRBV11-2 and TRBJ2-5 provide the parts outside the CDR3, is EAGVAQSPRYKIIEKRQSVAFWCNPISGHATLYWYQQILGQGPKLLIQFQNNGVVDDSQLPKDRFSAERLKGVDSTLKIQPAKLEDSAVYLCASCVTGMETQYFGPGTRLLVL.

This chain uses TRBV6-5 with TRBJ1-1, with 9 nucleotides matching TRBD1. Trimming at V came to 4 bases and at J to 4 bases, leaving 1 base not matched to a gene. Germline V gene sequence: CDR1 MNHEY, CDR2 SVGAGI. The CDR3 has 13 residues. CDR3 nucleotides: TGTGCCAGCAGTTGGGACAGGGCCACTGAAGCTTTCTTT. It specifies CASSWDRATEAFF.

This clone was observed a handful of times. In DNA form, the CDR3 reads TGTGCCAGCAGCGTAGACGCGGGGGAGGATGAGCAGTTCTTC. It is translated as CASSVDAGEDEQFF. The rearrangement links TRBV9 to TRBJ2-1, with 7 bases aligning to TRBD2. CDR3 size: 14 residues. Germline CDR1 SGDLS, CDR2 YYNGEE. Trimming removed 0 bases from V and 8 bases from J; junction bases left unmatched: 5.

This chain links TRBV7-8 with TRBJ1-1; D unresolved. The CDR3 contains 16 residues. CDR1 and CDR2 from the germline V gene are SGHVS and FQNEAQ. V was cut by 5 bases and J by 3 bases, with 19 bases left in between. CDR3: CASSPSRWLRDTEAFF. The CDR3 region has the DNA TGTGCCAGCAGCCCCTCAAGGTGGTTGAGGGACACTGAAGCTTTCTTT.

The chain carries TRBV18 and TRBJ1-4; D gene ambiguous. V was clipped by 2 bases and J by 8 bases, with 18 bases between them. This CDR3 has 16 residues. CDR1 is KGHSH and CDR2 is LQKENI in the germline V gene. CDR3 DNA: TGTGCCAGCTCACCAGATCGGCCCGGAGGACCGGAAAAACTGTTTTTT. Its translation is CASSPDRPGGPEKLFF.

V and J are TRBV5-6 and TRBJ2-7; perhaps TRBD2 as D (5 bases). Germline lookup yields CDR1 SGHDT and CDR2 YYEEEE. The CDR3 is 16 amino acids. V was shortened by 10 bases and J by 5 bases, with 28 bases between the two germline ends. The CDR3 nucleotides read TGTGCCTCTCAGCTTGGGAGCCCCGGGTCGGGCAACGAGCAGTACTTC. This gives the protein CASQLGSPGSGNEQYF.